The 3 T cell receptor beta chains presented below share a single source sample, sequenced in a study of blood T cell repertoires in COVID-19. TCRdb's table, derived via immunoSEQ multiplex PCR, lists solely in-frame clones and lacks some. In the table there are 300,000 or so clones, 90% of which are singletons. The sequenced material came from peripheral blood. The source is a woman aged 35 to 49 with acute or convalescent COVID-19.

The gene calls are TRBV19 and TRBJ1-1; 8 bases line up with TRBD1. With 5 bases clipped from V and 1 base from J, the junction kept 6 bases outside the gene matches. The CDR3 is 15 residues long. Germline V gives CDR1 LNHDA, CDR2 SQIVND (reference sequence). CDR3 sequence (DNA): TGTGCCAGTAGTCTACTAGGACAGGGGAACACTGAAGCTTTCTTT. It yields the protein CASSLLGQGNTEAFF.

This clone was recorded only once. This chain connects TRBV7-2 to TRBJ1-2, with 7 bases matching TRBD1. Germline V gene lookup returns CDR1 SGHTA and CDR2 FQGNSA. This CDR3 is 16 amino acids long. V was clipped by 1 base and J by 4 bases; unmatched bases: 9. The CDR3 reads CASSLGGTVSLYGYTF. The CDR3 DNA reads TGTGCCAGCAGCTTAGGGGGGACAGTTTCCCTCTATGGCTACACCTTC. Based on the CDR3 plus reference TRBV7-2 and TRBJ1-2, the full variable domain is GAGVSQSPSNKVTEKGKDVELRCDPISGHTALYWYRQSLGQGLEFLIYFQGNSAPDKSGLPSDRFSAERTGGSVSTLTIQRTQQEDSAVYLCASSLGGTVSLYGYTFGSGTRLTVV.

The sample holds one count of this clone. The genes are TRBV9 and TRBJ1-1; no clear D gene. This CDR3 spans 15 amino acids. From germline, CDR1 is SGDLS and CDR2 YYNGEE. The V and J ends lost 3 bases and 4 bases respectively, with 16 bases between them. For the CDR3, the DNA is TGTGCCAGCAGCGCAGCAGAGAAACGGGGCACTGAAGCTTTCTTT. Translating gives CASSAAEKRGTEAFF.